These 29 T cell receptor beta chains share one sample of origin, sequenced in a study of blood T cells in healthy people across ages. PCR was performed a second time for about 6 to 11 cycles using a sample-barcoded 5' primer and a J-beta primer mix. Via MiXCR, TCRdb re-called the 5' RACE reads, giving one row per CDR3 protein. The repertoire holds hundreds of thousands of distinct CDR3 sequences, with 45% to 50% as singletons. Sequenced input: blood. These receptors were obtained from a woman in her sixties in good health.

V is TRBV4-2 and J is TRBJ1-2; tentatively, D is TRBD1 (5 bases). V was clipped by 0 bases and J by 3 bases, with 20 bases between them. This CDR3 region has 18 residues. CDR1 LGHNA and CDR2 YNFKEQ come from the germline V gene. Here the CDR3 DNA reads TGTGCCAGCAGCCAAGACCTCAGCGGGGCAACTGAAGACTATGGCTACACCTTC. Encoded protein: CASSQDLSGATEDYGYTF.

This clonotype was seen only once. The V and J genes are TRBV12-3 or TRBV12-4 and TRBJ2-7; maybe TRBD2 (6 bases). This CDR3 is 17 amino acids long. V was cut by 6 bases and J by 1 base, with 22 bases left in between. DNA for the CDR3: TGTGCCAGCAGCAAGAGGTTCACTGGCGGGGATTCCTACGAGCAGTACTTC. It encodes CASSKRFTGGDSYEQYF.

The chain carries TRBV3-1 and TRBJ2-7, with 7 bases fitting TRBD2. V was pared by 3 bases and J by 3 bases, with 5 bases of the junction left unmatched. Germline lookup yields CDR1 LGHDT and CDR2 YNNKEL (reference sequence). CDR3 size: 14 residues. The CDR3 reads CASSQGLKLYEQYF. CDR3 nucleotides: TGTGCCAGCAGCCAGGGACTAAAGCTCTACGAGCAGTACTTC.

J is TRBJ2-1 and V is TRBV28; the match to TRBD1 covers 9 bases. TRBJ2-7 explains the end of the DNA better; the J call may be wrong. The CDR3 spans 15 residues. The V gene's germline CDR1 is MDHEN and CDR2 SYDVKM. CDR3 region: CASSFAGQGHNEQYF. In DNA form, the CDR3 reads TGTGCCAGCAGTTTCGCGGGACAGGGACACAATGAGCAGTACTTC.

In this sample, this clonotype turned up a few times. This sequence joins TRBV4-2 and TRBJ2-5; D uncertain. V lost 0 bases, J lost 5 bases, and 10 bases lay in between. This CDR3 has 14 residues. Germline values: CDR1 LGHNA, CDR2 YNFKEQ. The CDR3 nucleotides read TGTGCCAGCAGCCAAGATCCCATCCGGGAGACCCAGTACTTC. Amino acids: CASSQDPIRETQYF.

V and J are TRBV20-1 and TRBJ2-3; TRBD2 matches 9 bases. Germline V gene sequence: CDR1 DFQATT, CDR2 SNEGSKA (reference sequence). V lost 2 bases and J lost 5; bases outside the gene matches: 5. The CDR3 length is 14 residues. The CDR3 DNA reads as TGCAGTGCTAGACCAGCGGGAGGATTAGATACGCAGTATTTT. The encoded protein is CSARPAGGLDTQYF.

This clonotype was counted between two and nine times. The V call is TRBV2, the J call TRBJ1-2; tentative D call: TRBD1 (5 bases). Germline CDR1 is SNHLY and CDR2 is FYNNEI. The CDR3 length is 14 residues. V was pared by 7 bases and J by 2 bases, with 14 bases between. The chain's CDR3 is CASTRDRNNYGYTF. In DNA form, the CDR3 reads TGTGCCAGCACAAGGGACCGCAACAACTATGGCTACACCTTC.

This sequence joins TRBV2 and TRBJ2-5; 8 bases map to TRBD2. The CDR3 spans 14 residues. V lost 6 bases and J lost 5; bases outside the gene matches: 8. In germline, CDR1 is SNHLY, CDR2 FYNNEI. CDR3 sequence (DNA): TGTGCCAGCAGCAGGACTAGCTCGATGGAGACCCAGTACTTC. It yields the protein CASSRTSSMETQYF. The full variable domain, rest sourced from reference TRBV2 and TRBJ2-5, is EPEVTQTPSHQVTQMGQEVILRCVPISNHLYFYWYRQILGQKVEFLVSFYNNEISEKSEIFDDQFSVERPDGSNFTLKIRSTKLEDSAMYFCASSRTSSMETQYFGPGTRLLVL.

The V call is TRBV3-1, the J call TRBJ2-7, with 9 bases fitting TRBD1. Germline trimming cut 3 bases from V and 7 bases from J; bases unmatched to any gene: 7. The germline V gene encodes CDR1 LGHDT and CDR2 YNNKEL (reference sequence). The CDR3 runs 14 residues. The CDR3: CASSHGDRVGEQYF. Here the CDR3 DNA reads TGTGCCAGCAGCCACGGGGACAGGGTTGGGGAGCAGTACTTC.

V is TRBV20-1 and J is TRBJ2-5; D is uncertain. Per the germline V gene, CDR1 is DFQATT and CDR2 is SNEGSKA (reference sequence). The CDR3 spans 10 residues. Trimming cost V 6 bases and J 13 bases, with 15 bases left between them. The CDR3 nucleotides are TGCAGTGCCGATCCGGATCTTCGGTACTTC. This codes for CSADPDLRYF.

This clonotype was found many times. This chain joins TRBV30 and TRBJ2-4, with a possible D match to TRBD1 (6 bases). Per the germline V gene, CDR1 is GTSNPN and CDR2 is SVGIG (reference sequence). This CDR3 region has 15 residues. V dropped 3 bases and J dropped 2 bases, with 14 bases sitting between them. The DNA of the CDR3 is TGTGCCTGGAGCCCACCAACAGGGACCAAAAACATTCAGTACTTC. Translation: CAWSPPTGTKNIQYF.

The rearrangement uses TRBV28 and TRBJ2-3; 9 nucleotides line up with TRBD1. The germline CDR1 and CDR2 sequences are MDHEN and SYDVKM. CDR3 size: 15 residues. Trimming cost V 10 bases and J 4 bases; bases outside gene matches: 12. The CDR3 sequence is CAIETGQGGADTQYF. CDR3 DNA: TGTGCCATCGAGACGGGACAGGGAGGGGCAGATACGCAGTATTTT.

This clonotype was seen more than once but under ten times. The chain carries TRBV29-1 and TRBJ2-3; D possibly uses TRBD1 or TRBD2 (5 bases each). The CDR3 is 15 residues long. V lost 6 bases and J 0 bases, leaving 16 bases between the germline ends. Germline values: CDR1 SQVTM, CDR2 ANQGSEA. The CDR3 nucleotides are TGCAGCGTGCGTCGGGACCCGGCAAGCACAGATACGCAGTATTTT. It translates to CSVRRDPASTDTQYF.

A few counts support this clonotype. V is TRBV20-1 and J is TRBJ2-1; D unresolved. Trimming cost V 3 bases and J 7 bases, with 19 bases left between them. This CDR3 has 15 residues. In germline, CDR1 is DFQATT, CDR2 SNEGSKA (reference sequence). DNA of the CDR3: TGCAGTGCTAGGCCGTCGCGGATAGCTTGGAATGAGCAGTTCTTC. It codes for CSARPSRIAWNEQFF.

This chain connects TRBV4-1 to TRBJ1-5, with a tentative D call TRBD1 (6 bases). The length of the CDR3 is 13 residues. Trimming left V 1 base short and J 7 bases short, with 8 bases between. In germline, CDR1 is MGHRA, CDR2 YSYEKL. This chain's CDR3 is CASSQVGAQPQHF. In nucleotides, the CDR3 is TGCGCCAGCAGCCAAGTGGGGGCACAGCCCCAGCATTTT.

This clonotype has just a few counts. V is TRBV30 and J is TRBJ1-2; TRBD1 might be the D (6 bases). CDR3 length equals 12 residues. The germline gives CDR1 GTSNPN, CDR2 SVGIG (reference sequence). The DNA of the CDR3 is TGTGTACTCGGGGGGCTCAGCTATGGCTACACCTTC. This encodes CVLGGLSYGYTF.

Points on this clonotype: At one boundary the junction diverges from the germline segment, which might be a read error. This chain uses TRBV4-1 with TRBJ2-3; maybe TRBD2 (5 bases). The germline V gene has CDR1 MGHRA and CDR2 YSYEKL. CDR3 length: 15 residues. The CDR3 protein is CTSSQDASSTDTQYF. The CDR3 DNA is TGCACCAGCAGCCAAGATGCTAGCAGCACAGATACGCAGTATTTT.

A remark on this clonotype: This could be a read error, since a much larger clone is one nucleotide away. The V and J genes are TRBV28 and TRBJ2-7; D is possibly TRBD1 or TRBD2 (5 bases each). In germline, CDR1 is MDHEN, CDR2 SYDVKM. The CDR3 is 16 residues long. Trimming removed 8 bases at V and 5 bases at J, with 25 bases between. CDR3 sequence: CASGSDGAELRNEQYF. Written as DNA, the CDR3 is TGTGCCAGCGGGTCCGACGGGGCCGAGCTAAGAAACGAGCAGTACTTC.

The V call is TRBV9, the J call TRBJ2-5; D is uncertain. The CDR3 extends over 13 amino acids. Trimming took 1 base from V and 5 from J, leaving 9 bases between them. Germline-derived CDR1 and CDR2 are SGDLS and YYNGEE. CDR3 in amino acids: CASSVRLLETQYF. In nucleotides, the CDR3 is TGTGCCAGCAGCGTAAGACTGTTGGAGACCCAGTACTTC.

This clonotype occurred a few times. The CDR3: CASSSMGESSYEQYF. The DNA for the CDR3 is TGTGCCAGCAGTTCCATGGGGGAGAGCTCCTACGAGCAGTACTTC. The chain combines TRBV28 with TRBJ2-7, with D perhaps matching TRBD1 or TRBD2 (5 bases each). Trimming pared 4 bases from V and 0 bases from J, leaving 13 bases between. Germline assignment: CDR1 MDHEN and CDR2 SYDVKM. The CDR3 is 15 amino acids. Using reference TRBV28 and TRBJ2-7 for the parts outside the CDR3, the full variable domain is DVKVTQSSRYLVKRTGEKVFLECVQDMDHENMFWYRQDPGLGLRLIYFSYDVKMKEKGDIPEGYSVSREKKERFSLILESASTNQTSMYLCASSSMGESSYEQYFGPGTRLTVT.

V gene TRBV3-1 combines with J gene TRBJ2-7; TRBD1 matches 8 bases. V shed 3 bases and J 1 base; nucleotides not matched to a gene: 8. Germline CDR1 LGHDT, CDR2 YNNKEL (reference sequence). CDR3 length equals 16 residues. Written as DNA, the CDR3 is TGTGCCAGCAGCCACTCCGACAGGGGAAAATCCTACGAGCAGTACTTC. Translated: CASSHSDRGKSYEQYF.

This clonotype was counted ten times or more. The chain recombines TRBV11-1 with TRBJ2-1, with 7 bases lining up with TRBD2. The CDR3 covers 16 residues. Per germline, CDR1 SGHAT and CDR2 FQDESV (reference sequence). After removal of 5 bases from V and 5 bases from J, the junction contained 12 bases not matched to a gene. The chain's CDR3 is CASSAVAGLGDNEQFF. CDR3 bases: TGTGCCAGCAGCGCCGTAGCGGGCCTGGGGGACAATGAGCAGTTCTTC.

The chain combines TRBV4-2 with TRBJ1-4; 7 bases are shared with TRBD1. From germline, CDR1 is LGHNA and CDR2 YNFKEQ. V shed 1 base and J 0 bases; nucleotides not matched to a gene: 8. This CDR3 is 18 amino acids long. CDR3 sequence (DNA): TGTGCCAGCAGCCAAGGGACAGGTGTCGGTGCAACTAATGAAAAACTGTTTTTT. Protein sequence: CASSQGTGVGATNEKLFF.

This clonotype was observed a handful of times. The CDR3 coding sequence is TGCGCCAGCAGCCAAAGTCCTGGGGGCCCAGATACGCAGTATTTT. Amino acids: CASSQSPGGPDTQYF. The chain recombines TRBV4-3 with TRBJ2-3, with TRBD1 as a possible D gene (6 bases). Trimming stripped 2 bases from V and 4 bases from J, with 13 bases between. The CDR3 totals 15 residues. From germline, CDR1 is LGHNA and CDR2 YSLEER.

A note on this clonotype: At one end the junction does not follow the germline gene, possibly because of a read error. The chain combines TRBV7-9 with TRBJ2-5, with D perhaps TRBD1 or TRBD2 (5 bases each). The CDR3 runs to 12 residues. Germline V gene data show CDR1 as SEHNR and CDR2 as FQNEAQ (reference sequence). Here the CDR3 DNA reads TGTGCCAGCAGCTCCGGGGCCCAGACCCGGTACTTC. This translates into CASSSGAQTRYF.

This clonotype appeared a few times. The J gene is TRBJ2-7, the V gene TRBV27, with 8 bases identical to TRBD1. The CDR3 extends over 13 amino acids. The germline gives CDR1 MNHEY, CDR2 SMNVEV (reference sequence). With V trimmed by 7 bases and J by 2 bases, 4 bases remained unmatched. CDR3 nucleotide sequence: TGTGCCAGCACCGGACAGGGCGCCTACGAGCAGTACTTC. Translation gives CASTGQGAYEQYF.

In this sample, this clonotype turned up a few times. The chain combines TRBV29-1 with TRBJ2-3, with TRBD1 identical over 7 bases. CDR1 and CDR2 from the germline V gene are SQVTM and ANQGSEA. This CDR3 has 14 amino acids. After removal of 7 bases from V and 1 base from J, the junction contained 8 bases not matched to a gene. The CDR3 region has the DNA TGCAGCGGTGGATGGGGGACAGGCACAGATACGCAGTATTTT. It yields the protein CSGGWGTGTDTQYF.

This clonotype is a singleton in its sample. The V call is TRBV9, the J call TRBJ2-1; TRBD2 matches 8 bases. Germline lookup yields CDR1 SGDLS and CDR2 YYNGEE. With 4 bases clipped from V and 3 bases from J, the junction kept 9 bases outside the gene matches. The CDR3 loop spans 16 amino acids. CDR3 bases: TGTGCCAGCAGCCCCAGAGTGGCGGGAGGCTACAATGAGCAGTTCTTC. As protein: CASSPRVAGGYNEQFF.

The rearrangement uses TRBV12-3 or TRBV12-4 and TRBJ2-1; 8 bases align to TRBD1. The CDR3 runs to 15 residues. The V segment lost 3 bases and the J segment 7 bases; nucleotides outside the gene matches: 8. CDR3 DNA: TGTGCCAGCAGTTTGGGGACAGGACCAGAGAATGAGCAGTTCTTC. It is translated as CASSLGTGPENEQFF.